These 24 T cell receptor beta chains were all obtained from the same sample, sequenced in a study of cytomegalovirus exposure and HLA in healthy donors. Repertoires were generated with immunoSEQ multiplex PCR, while TCRdb's copy carries only in-frame clones and drops some. This sample has about 72,000 clones; around 94% occur once, and the top ten carry 0.63%. Sequencing was carried out using PBMCs. These receptors all come from a woman aged 18-29 years in good health and CMV-seronegative.

V and J are TRBV6-5 and TRBJ1-4, with 9 nucleotides matching TRBD1. This CDR3 comprises 15 residues. Germline assignment: CDR1 MNHEY and CDR2 SVGAGI. Trimming took 7 bases from V and 10 from J; bases not matched to a gene: 13. The CDR3 reads CASTKKQGARGKLFF. CDR3 DNA: TGTGCCAGCACCAAAAAACAGGGGGCCCGGGGAAAACTGTTTTTT.

The chain is built from TRBV7-2 and TRBJ1-2; 9 nucleotides align to TRBD1. The CDR3 covers 17 residues. The germline V gene encodes CDR1 SGHTA and CDR2 FQGNSA. With 5 bases clipped from V and 2 bases from J, the junction kept 12 bases outside the gene matches. The CDR3 protein is CASSLRPGGQGNYGYTF. Written as DNA, the CDR3 is TGTGCCAGCAGCCTCCGCCCCGGGGGACAGGGAAACTATGGCTACACCTTC.

This chain links TRBV9 with TRBJ2-2, with D perhaps matching TRBD1 (6 bases). Germline assignment: CDR1 SGDLS and CDR2 YYNGEE. V was cut by 4 bases and J by 1 base, with 14 bases left in between. The CDR3 spans 16 residues. The CDR3 is CASSPRQEWNTGELFF. In nucleotides, the CDR3 is TGTGCCAGCAGCCCCCGACAGGAATGGAACACCGGGGAGCTGTTTTTT.

The V call is TRBV10-3, the J call TRBJ2-7; 7 nucleotides align to TRBD1. V was pared by 6 bases and J by 1 base, with 3 bases of the junction left unmatched. From germline, CDR1 is ENHRY and CDR2 SYGVKD. CDR3 size: 13 residues. CDR3 protein: CAIRGDRSYEQYF. The CDR3 nucleotides read TGTGCCATCAGGGGGGACAGATCCTACGAGCAGTACTTC.

The genes are TRBV9 and TRBJ2-5, with 10 nucleotides matching TRBD2. With 3 bases clipped from V and 0 bases from J, the junction kept 14 bases outside the gene matches. The germline gives CDR1 SGDLS, CDR2 YYNGEE. The CDR3 consists of 19 residues. The CDR3 nucleotides read TGTGCCAGCAGCGCGAGAAATACTAGCGGGGCTGCGTACCAAGAGACCCAGTACTTC. Translated: CASSARNTSGAAYQETQYF.

CDR3 sequence (DNA): TGTGCTAGTGGTTTGAGGAGGGATAATTCACCCCTCCACTTT. As protein: CASGLRRDNSPLHF. V is TRBV12-5 and J is TRBJ1-6; D remains ambiguous. Trimming cost V 2 bases and J 5 bases, with 7 bases left between them. CDR3 size: 14 residues. Germline V gene lookup returns CDR1 LGHNT and CDR2 FRNRAP.

This rearrangement joins TRBV9 to TRBJ2-3, with TRBD2 identical over 7 bases. The junction had 3 bases not matched to a gene; V was cut back by 0 bases and J by 2 bases. The CDR3 consists of 15 residues. The V gene's germline CDR1 is SGDLS and CDR2 YYNGEE. CDR3 residues: CASSVGRGNTDTQYF. CDR3 coding DNA: TGTGCCAGCAGCGTAGGGCGGGGGAACACAGATACGCAGTATTTT.

The chain links TRBV4-2 to TRBJ2-5; 11 bases fit TRBD2. This CDR3 is built from 16 residues. Germline V CDR1 and CDR2: LGHNA, YNFKEQ. With V trimmed by 3 bases and J by 3 bases, 6 bases remained unmatched. The CDR3 reads CASSQASGGPKETQYF. The CDR3 DNA is TGTGCCAGCAGCCAGGCTAGCGGGGGGCCTAAAGAGACCCAGTACTTC.

The rearrangement links TRBV1 to TRBJ2-5; TRBD2, the D gene given by the table, was not confirmed from the DNA. TRBV1 is assigned pseudogene status. The CDR3 is made up of 14 amino acids. CDR3 protein: CTSSPVTIAQTQYF. CDR3 DNA: TGCACCAGCAGCCCAGTTACTATAGCGCAGACCCAGTACTTC.

Here the CDR3 reads CASSPPIRRENTEAFF. In DNA form, the CDR3 reads TGTGCCAGCAGCCCTCCCATCAGGCGCGAGAACACTGAAGCTTTCTTT. The chain uses TRBV28 and TRBJ1-1; D unresolved. Trimming cost V 6 bases and J 1 base, with 18 bases left between them. The CDR3 is 16 residues long. The germline V gene encodes CDR1 MDHEN and CDR2 SYDVKM.

The rearrangement joins TRBV7-5 to TRBJ1-1. TRBV7-5 is recorded as a pseudogene. This CDR3 comprises 11 residues. The CDR3 coding sequence is TGTGCCAGAAGCTTAGTCGGGGGAGCTTTCTTT. Its translation: CARSLVGGAFF.

The chain uses TRBV7-6 and TRBJ2-3; D may be TRBD2 (5 bases). Germline V gene lookup returns CDR1 SGHVS and CDR2 FNYEAQ. The CDR3 spans 14 residues. The ends were cut back, 5 bases at V and 4 bases at J, with 13 bases in the middle. The CDR3 DNA is TGTGCCAGCAGCCCTCGGGCGGGTGCAGATACGCAGTATTTT. It translates to CASSPRAGADTQYF.

The V call is TRBV28, the J call TRBJ2-1, with TRBD2 matching over 10 bases. This CDR3 region has 16 residues. CDR1 MDHEN and CDR2 SYDVKM come from the germline V gene. The V and J ends lost 2 bases and 8 bases, in that order; junction bases with no gene match: 9. In DNA form, the CDR3 reads TGTGCCAGCAGTTTACTAGCGGGGGATTCGACCGATGAGCAGTTCTTC. Amino acid sequence: CASSLLAGDSTDEQFF.

The V gene is TRBV7-2, the J gene TRBJ1-3; TRBD1 might be the D (6 bases). The CDR3 length is 16 residues. The V gene's germline CDR1 is SGHTA and CDR2 FQGNSA. V lost 4 bases and J 0 bases, leaving 13 bases between the germline ends. CDR3 region: CASSSDSTRSGNTIYF. The CDR3 nucleotides are TGTGCCAGCAGCTCGGACAGCACCCGCTCTGGAAACACCATATATTTT.

The V and J genes are TRBV18 and TRBJ2-2; D not resolved. The length of the CDR3 is 14 residues. Per germline, CDR1 KGHSH and CDR2 LQKENI. V lost 0 bases to trimming and J lost 5 bases, with 7 bases between them. Written as DNA, the CDR3 is TGTGCCAGCTCACCACCAAGCCGGACCGGGGAGCTGTTTTTT. This translates into CASSPPSRTGELFF.

The chain recombines TRBV27 with TRBJ1-2, with 11 bases identical to TRBD1. This CDR3 is built from 15 residues. The germline V gene encodes CDR1 MNHEY and CDR2 SMNVEV (reference sequence). The ends lost 5 bases at V and 4 bases at J; junction bases unmatched: 6. CDR3 in DNA: TGTGCCAGCAGTGTTACGGGACAGGGGGGCTATGGCTACACCTTC. Residues: CASSVTGQGGYGYTF.

The chain carries TRBV7-2 and TRBJ1-5; 8 positions match TRBD1. Per the germline V gene, CDR1 is SGHTA and CDR2 is FQGNSA. The ends lost 5 bases at V and 4 bases at J; junction bases unmatched: 4. This CDR3 spans 14 amino acids. For the CDR3, the DNA is TGTGCCAGCAGCGGACAGGGTGGTAATCAGCCCCAGCATTTT. It specifies CASSGQGGNQPQHF.

The gene calls are TRBV6-5 and TRBJ2-2, with D unclear. The V end lost 8 bases, the J end lost 1 base, and 8 bases lay between the germline ends. CDR1 MNHEY and CDR2 SVGAGI come from the germline V gene. The CDR3 spans 13 residues. The CDR3 sequence: CASGLGNTGELFF. As DNA, the CDR3 is TGTGCCAGCGGTCTAGGGAACACCGGGGAGCTGTTTTTT.

The sample holds one count of this clone. V usage is TRBV28 and J usage is TRBJ2-7; the D gene is possibly TRBD2 (5 bases). Trimming stripped 6 bases from V and 4 bases from J, with 16 bases between. Germline V gene sequence: CDR1 MDHEN, CDR2 SYDVKM. The CDR3 covers 14 residues. The chain's CDR3 is CASRIGGGLYEQYF. The CDR3 DNA sequence: TGTGCCAGCAGGATCGGAGGAGGTTTGTACGAGCAGTACTTC.

This rearrangement joins TRBV4-3 to TRBJ1-4, with D tentatively TRBD1 (6 bases). This CDR3 contains 15 residues. CDR1 and CDR2 from the germline V gene are LGHNA and YSLEER. Trimming took 2 bases from V and 8 from J, leaving 15 bases between them. CDR3 sequence reads: CASSQNTGRLEKLFF. The CDR3 DNA follows: TGCGCCAGCAGCCAAAATACAGGGCGGTTAGAAAAACTGTTTTTT.

This clone occurred once. V and J are TRBV6-4 and TRBJ1-5; D might be TRBD1 (6 bases). V was cut by 4 bases and J by 1 base, with 11 bases left in between. The CDR3 has 15 amino acids. Germline V gene sequence: CDR1 MRHNA, CDR2 SNTAGT. The CDR3 DNA reads as TGTGCCAGCAGTGTTATGGGGGCAAGCAATCAGCCCCAGCATTTT. Translation: CASSVMGASNQPQHF.

This clone was counted a single time. This chain uses TRBV6-6 with TRBJ1-3; D is undetermined. This CDR3 is 12 amino acids long. V dropped 8 bases and J dropped 1 base, with 6 bases sitting between them. Looked up from germline, CDR1 is MNHNY and CDR2 is SVGAGI (reference sequence). CDR3 nucleotide sequence: TGTGCCAGCCGCGTTTCTGGAAACACCATATATTTT. Its translation is CASRVSGNTIYF.

V gene TRBV5-1 combines with J gene TRBJ2-1, with 9 bases fitting TRBD1. Germline V gene data show CDR1 as SGHRS and CDR2 as YFSETQ. With 4 bases clipped from V and 7 bases from J, the junction kept 12 bases outside the gene matches. The CDR3 covers 16 residues. This chain's CDR3 is CASSLIAGTGSNEQFF. DNA for the CDR3: TGCGCCAGCAGCCTAATCGCCGGGACAGGGAGTAATGAGCAGTTCTTC.

The chain uses TRBV20-1 and TRBJ1-2, with a weak D call TRBD1 (6 bases). There are 11 residues in the CDR3. Germline V lookup: CDR1 DFQATT, CDR2 SNEGSKA (reference sequence). CDR3 sequence reads: CRVDRRYGYTF. CDR3 DNA sequence: TGCAGGGTCGACAGGAGATATGGCTACACCTTC.